This TCR beta chain was recorded in a study of robustness of blood B and T cell sequencing (dated by TCRdb to about 2018). For context, the study as a whole: The goal of the study was to find out how much peripheral blood is required to reliably describe the TCRbeta and IgG repertoires of an individual. Each of the approximately 10 independently drawn blood samples had its TCRbeta and IgG repertoires measured. For technical replicates, two replicate TCRbeta cDNA libraries were prepared from one shared RNA pool that came from a single 10 ml draw. The paper as a whole reports these results and caveats: Between the technical replicate libraries, 90% to 95% of the top 10,000 TCRbeta clonotypes in one library were also present in the other library. Evidence of cross-contamination, likely resulting from batch processing, was observed in one pair of TCRbeta libraries, and the UMI-sequence pairs shared between the two libraries were removed. Overlap of rare TCRbeta clonotypes did not improve with pooling tubes, implying much larger blood volumes would be needed to capture them. The TCRbeta rarefaction curves did not fully level off, which suggests under-sequencing or many low-abundance clonotypes. Coverage of the top 10,000 TCRbeta clonotypes approached saturation when 3 or 4 tubes (roughly 29-45 ml blood) were combined. Immediate fractionation was required for EDTA tubes, so the use of EDTA tubes in multi-site collections was limited. The 1,000 most abundant TCRbeta clonotypes from the pooled draws were detected in every single 10 ml sample.

TCRbeta repertoires were measured from mRNA instead of genomic DNA, an approach that captures expressed receptors. Without any cell sorting, leukocytes from the buffy coat were collected into Trizol, and RNA was extracted using the Direct-zol RNA MiniPrep Plus kit. EDTA blood tubes were spun right away at 4 degrees C to separate plasma, buffy coat and red blood cells. Compared with germline, V lacks 10 bases and J lacks 7 bases; bases without a gene match: 2. From the cysteine through the phenylalanine, the CDR3 covers 12 amino acids. Solely the CDR3 DNA is kept, with 36 bases framed from the first base. The germline V gene provides CDR1 ENHRY and CDR2 SYGVKD. About this clonotype itself: This clone's antigen is unknown. No base-level quality is on record; no much larger clone is a single base apart.

The library relied on PCR. TCRdb names Illumina MiSeq as the instrument used. Synthesis of cDNA relied on SMARTScribe reverse transcriptase together with a 5' template-switch oligo that added a universal priming site. The template-switch oligo carried a 12-nucleotide random unique molecular identifier (UMI) that tagged each cDNA molecule. Chain-specific reverse primers targeted TCRbeta transcripts during reverse transcription. Residual template-switch adapters were removed by uracil DNA glycosylase treatment, and cDNA was purified using a Qiagen MinElute kit. For the first PCR, 20 to 25 cycles were run with KAPA HiFi HotStart ReadyMix and step-out primers, split across four 50 ul reactions. Before further amplification, first-round PCR products were gel-purified. Illumina Nextera adapters were attached in a second PCR of 7 to 8 cycles, and the libraries were then purified and pooled. A 50-nucleotide 5' read captured the UMI barcode for each TCRbeta molecule. For the original study's pipeline: The MIGEC toolkit was used to group reads by UMI into consensus reads. PEAR was used to merge forward and reverse consensus reads into final reads. A custom decontamination script removed identical UMI-sequence pairs shared across libraries, treating them as cross-sample contamination. V(D)J assignment and CDR3 extraction were performed with MIGMAP, a wrapper around IgBLAST. A TCR clonotype was defined as sharing the same V gene, J gene and CDR3 amino acid sequence, and CDR1 and CDR2 were not sequenced. Clones were called with MiXCR by TCRdb after fastp trimmed the public reads at Q25, and only in-frame beta chains were retained. Every distinct CDR3 protein forms one entry, paired with its most common genes and DNA. The V and J calls shown here were made by TCRdb, not taken from the authors' results. The sample has 3,500 to 4,000 distinct CDR3 sequences on record, approximately 50% of them singletons. About 24% of the sample rests with the top ten.

The chain is made from TRBV10-3 and TRBJ1-6, and TRBD1 matches 9 of the central bases. This TCR was recovered from a human donor in good health. The sample was peripheral blood. The CDR3 region has the sequence CATGQGNSPLHF. The nucleotide sequence reads as follows: TGTGCCACTGGACAGGGGAATTCACCCCTCCACTTT.